This TCR beta chain was found in a study of blood T cell repertoires in COVID-19 (dated by TCRdb to the early 2020s). Looking at the study overall: Samples covering the acute and convalescent phases of COVID-19 were provided by collaborators in the United States, Italy and Spain. The prospective study material was composed of cDNA or gDNA derived from T cells, B-cell-depleted T cells, or PBMCs. Subjects who had been exposed to COVID-19, were actively infected with it, or had recovered from it provided the deeply sampled blood TCRbeta repertoires that made up the dataset. A freely available public database, intended as a resource for researchers studying the immune response to SARS-CoV-2, is where the repertoires were released. Samples came from the ongoing ImmuneRACE study (first 160 participants) plus 1,254 subjects from 6 global collaborators. Nearly every sample came with metadata listing a de-identified subject ID, COVID-19 status, age in years and sex. HLA class I and class II types, where available, came from metadata supplied by the sample provider rather than from assay-based typing. Paper-wide results and their limitations: The quantity of clinical and demographic metadata differed by source and by participant and was supplied without curation.

The immunoSEQ Assay, a bias-controlled multiplex PCR, was used to amplify TCRbeta CDR3 regions from genomic DNA. As for the authors' bioinformatics: The number of nucleated cells in each sample was estimated by amplification of reference gene primers within the assay. Sequence reads were collapsed and filtered to measure the absolute abundance of every unique TCRbeta CDR3 rearrangement. For each sample, productive Simpson clonality was calculated by taking the square root of Simpson's diversity index across productive rearrangements. Here the immuneACCESS table is served through TCRdb, limited to in-frame sequences with V and J called. Missing clones are a known gap in these copies; in checked studies unresolved V genes cover under half, and the rest lacks a known reason. V, J and clone size are those of that table, while D and trimming were read from the DNA. Recorded for this sample are roughly 250,000 clones; nearly 85% of them occurred a single time. In total, the top ten clones hold less than 10% of the sample.

With respect to this clone: The clone's antigen remains unknown. Base qualities are not at hand, and no much larger clone is one base apart.

Each collaborating institution followed its own protocols to collect whole blood in K2EDTA tubes. For TCRbeta analysis, collaborators shipped samples as frozen whole blood, isolated PBMCs, or DNA extracted from either of those sample types. This receptor was taken from a human donor in a cohort sampled during active COVID-19. Input material: peripheral blood.

The DNA reads TGTGCCAGCTCACCAGTACTATTGAACACCGGGGAGCTGTTTTTT. This encodes CASSPVLLNTGELFF. The rearrangement combines TRBV18 with TRBJ2-2; a confident D gene designation cannot be given. CDR3 length: 15 amino acids, cysteine to phenylalanine. The retained sequence is limited to the CDR3, 45 bases, with the frame set at the first base. CDR1 and CDR2 are read off the germline V gene as KGHSH and LQKENI. V was cut back by 2 bases and J by 1 base, leaving a gap of 8 bases between them.